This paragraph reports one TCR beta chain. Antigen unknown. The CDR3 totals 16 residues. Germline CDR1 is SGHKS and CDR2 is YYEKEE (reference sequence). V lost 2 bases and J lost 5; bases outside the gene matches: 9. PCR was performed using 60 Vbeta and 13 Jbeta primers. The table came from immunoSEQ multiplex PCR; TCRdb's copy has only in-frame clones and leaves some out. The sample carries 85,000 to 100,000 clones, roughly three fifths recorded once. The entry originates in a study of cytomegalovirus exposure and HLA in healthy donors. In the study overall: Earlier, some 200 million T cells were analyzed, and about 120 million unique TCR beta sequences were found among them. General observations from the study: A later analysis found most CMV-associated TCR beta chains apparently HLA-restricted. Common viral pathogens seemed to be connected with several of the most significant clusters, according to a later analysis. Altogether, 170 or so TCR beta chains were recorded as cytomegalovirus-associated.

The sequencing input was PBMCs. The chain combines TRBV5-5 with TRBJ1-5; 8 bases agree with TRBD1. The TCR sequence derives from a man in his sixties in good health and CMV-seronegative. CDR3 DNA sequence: TGTGCCAGCAGCTTTTCACAGGGGGGAGGTGATCAGCCCCAGCATTTT. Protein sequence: CASSFSQGGGDQPQHF.